This record concerns one T cell receptor beta chain sequence. The sample belongs to a study of shared clonotypes between healthy human individuals. Looking at the study overall: CD4 naive and CD4 memory each took three plates per donor, while CD8 naive took two and CD8 memory one.

Donors were healthy HIV-negative adults without recently reported acute infections or vaccinations. Authors' analysis steps: Quality scores were absent from the junction-only immunoSEQ sequences, so filtering differed. TCRdb's copy holds only in-frame clones and misses some; the assay was immunoSEQ multiplex PCR. The DNA was the basis for D and trimming; V, J and clone size are from that table. The profile shows about 2.4 million clones, roughly 93% of them singletons. This CDR3 contains 19 residues. J was trimmed by 4 bases and V by 2 bases; bases with no gene match: 17. Germline CDR1 SEHNR, CDR2 FQNEAQ (reference sequence).

What was sequenced was naive CD4+ T cells from PBMCs. Subset: CD45RA+ positively selected. The clonotype originates from a man aged 18 to 30 in good health. Some clones in this sample may be carry-over from other donors' samples. The chain employs TRBV7-9 and TRBJ2-7; 10 bases agree with TRBD2. The CDR3 sequence is CASSLLNKAGGPRTYEQYF. The DNA of the CDR3 is TGTGCCAGCAGCTTACTGAATAAAGCGGGAGGGCCCCGTACTTACGAGCAGTACTTC.